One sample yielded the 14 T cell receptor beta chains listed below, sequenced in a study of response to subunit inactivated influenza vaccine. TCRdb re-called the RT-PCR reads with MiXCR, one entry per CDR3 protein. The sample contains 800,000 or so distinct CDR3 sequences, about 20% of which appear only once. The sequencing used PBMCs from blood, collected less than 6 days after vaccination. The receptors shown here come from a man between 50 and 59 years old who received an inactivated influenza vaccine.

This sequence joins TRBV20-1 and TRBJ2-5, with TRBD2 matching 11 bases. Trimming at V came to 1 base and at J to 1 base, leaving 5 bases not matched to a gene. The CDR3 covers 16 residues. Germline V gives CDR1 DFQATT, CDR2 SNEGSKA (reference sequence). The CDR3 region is CSARGASGGRQETQYF. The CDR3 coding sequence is TGCAGTGCTAGAGGGGCTAGCGGGGGGCGCCAAGAGACCCAGTACTTC.

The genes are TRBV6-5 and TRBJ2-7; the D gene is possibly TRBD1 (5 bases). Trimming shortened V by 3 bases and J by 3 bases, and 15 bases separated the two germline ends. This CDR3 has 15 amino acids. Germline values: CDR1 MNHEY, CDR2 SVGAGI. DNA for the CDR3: TGTGCCAGCAGTTATGGGGCGGAAAGATTCTACGAGCAGTACTTC. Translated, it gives CASSYGAERFYEQYF.

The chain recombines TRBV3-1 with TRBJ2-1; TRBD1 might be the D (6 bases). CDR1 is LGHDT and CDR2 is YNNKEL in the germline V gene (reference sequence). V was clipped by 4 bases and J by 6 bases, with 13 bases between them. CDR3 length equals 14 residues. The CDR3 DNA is TGTGCCAGCAGCCTACGGACAGAAATCAATGAGCAGTTCTTC. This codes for CASSLRTEINEQFF.

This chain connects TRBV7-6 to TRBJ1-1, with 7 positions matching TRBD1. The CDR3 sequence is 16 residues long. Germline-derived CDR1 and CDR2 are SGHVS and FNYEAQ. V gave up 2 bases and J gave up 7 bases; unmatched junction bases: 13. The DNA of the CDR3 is TGTGCCAGCAGCTTAAACAGGGGAGGTTTTAGGAGTGAAGCTTTCTTT. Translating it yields CASSLNRGGFRSEAFF.

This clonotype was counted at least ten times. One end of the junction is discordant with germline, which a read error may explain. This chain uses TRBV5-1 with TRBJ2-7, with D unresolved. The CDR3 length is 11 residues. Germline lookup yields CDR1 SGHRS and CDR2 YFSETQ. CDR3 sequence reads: CASSLNYEQYF. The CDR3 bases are TGTGCCAGCAGCTTGAACTACGAGCAGTACTTC. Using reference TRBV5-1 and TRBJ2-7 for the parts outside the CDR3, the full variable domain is KAGVTQTPRYLIKTRGQQVTLSCSPISGHRSVSWYQQTPGQGLQFLFEYFSETQRNKGNFPGRFSGRQFSNSRSEMNVSTLELGDSALYLCASSLNYEQYFGPGTRLTVT.

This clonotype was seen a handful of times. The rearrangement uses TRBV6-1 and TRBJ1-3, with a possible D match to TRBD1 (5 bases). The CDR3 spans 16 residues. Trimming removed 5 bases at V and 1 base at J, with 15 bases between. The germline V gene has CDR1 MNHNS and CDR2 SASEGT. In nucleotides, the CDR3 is TGTGCCAGCAGTCCAGGGCTTGGACCTTCTGGAAACACCATATATTTT. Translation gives CASSPGLGPSGNTIYF.

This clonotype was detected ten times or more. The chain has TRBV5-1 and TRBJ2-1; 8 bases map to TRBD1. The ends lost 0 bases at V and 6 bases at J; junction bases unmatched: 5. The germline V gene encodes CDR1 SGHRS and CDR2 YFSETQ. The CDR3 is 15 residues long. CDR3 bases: TGCGCCAGCAGCTTGGAGGACAGGGTCATCAATGAGCAGTTCTTC. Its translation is CASSLEDRVINEQFF.

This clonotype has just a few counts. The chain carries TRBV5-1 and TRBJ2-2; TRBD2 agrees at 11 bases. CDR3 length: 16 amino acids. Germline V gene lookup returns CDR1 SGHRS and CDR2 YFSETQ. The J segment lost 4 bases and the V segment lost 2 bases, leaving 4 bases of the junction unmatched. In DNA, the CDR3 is TGCGCCAGCAGCTTCCGACTAGCGGGGTCCACCGGGGAGCTGTTTTTT. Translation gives CASSFRLAGSTGELFF.

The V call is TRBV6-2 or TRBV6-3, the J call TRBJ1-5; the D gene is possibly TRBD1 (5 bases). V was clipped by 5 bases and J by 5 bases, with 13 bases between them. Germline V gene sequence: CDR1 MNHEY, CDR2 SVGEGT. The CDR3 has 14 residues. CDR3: CASSPQGRDQPQHF. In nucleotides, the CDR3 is TGTGCCAGCAGTCCCCAGGGAAGGGATCAGCCCCAGCATTTT.

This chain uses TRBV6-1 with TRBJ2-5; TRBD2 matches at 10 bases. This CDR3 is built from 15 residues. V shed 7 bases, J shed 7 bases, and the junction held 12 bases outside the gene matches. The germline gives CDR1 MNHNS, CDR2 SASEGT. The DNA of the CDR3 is TGTGCCAGCACCTCCGAGCGGGAGGGCCTCTCGACCCAGTACTTC. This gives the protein CASTSEREGLSTQYF.

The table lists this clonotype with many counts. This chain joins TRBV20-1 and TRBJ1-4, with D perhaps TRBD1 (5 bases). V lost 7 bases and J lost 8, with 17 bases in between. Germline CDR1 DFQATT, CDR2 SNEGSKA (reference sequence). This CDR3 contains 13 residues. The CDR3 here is CSVPAPGGEKLFF. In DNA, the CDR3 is TGCAGTGTGCCGGCCCCGGGGGGAGAAAAACTGTTTTTT.

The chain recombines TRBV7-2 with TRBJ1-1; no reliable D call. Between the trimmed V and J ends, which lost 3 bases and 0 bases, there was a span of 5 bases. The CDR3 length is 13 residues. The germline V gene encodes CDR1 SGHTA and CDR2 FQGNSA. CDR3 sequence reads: CASSFYMNTEAFF. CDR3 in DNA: TGTGCCAGCAGCTTCTACATGAACACTGAAGCTTTCTTT.

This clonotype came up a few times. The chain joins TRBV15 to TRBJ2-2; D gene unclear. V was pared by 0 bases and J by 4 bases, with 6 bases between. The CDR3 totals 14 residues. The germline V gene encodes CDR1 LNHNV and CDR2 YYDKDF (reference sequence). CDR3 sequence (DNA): TGTGCCACCAGCAGAGATCGGATCACCGGGGAGCTGTTTTTT. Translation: CATSRDRITGELFF.

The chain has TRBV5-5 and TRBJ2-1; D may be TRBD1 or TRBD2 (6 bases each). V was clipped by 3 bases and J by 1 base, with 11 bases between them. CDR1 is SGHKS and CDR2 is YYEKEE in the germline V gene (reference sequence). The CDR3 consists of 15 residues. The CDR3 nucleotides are TGTGCCAGCAGCTGGGAAGGGGGGTCCTACAATGAGCAGTTCTTC. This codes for CASSWEGGSYNEQFF.